This T cell receptor beta chain was captured by sequencing in a study of T-cell memory formation after mild COVID-19 (dated by TCRdb to the early 2020s). Background on the whole study: TCR sequence clusters from the two donors were found to be largely donor specific. The cohort was made up of two young adult volunteers, one female and one male, who were previously healthy. In a couple of donors, T-cell clones that expanded and contracted after mild COVID-19 were followed by sequencing TCRalpha and TCRbeta repertoires longitudinally. The full study reports these points: The second-wave clones that peaked on day 37 were not confirmed to be SARS-CoV-2 specific. Contracting CD4+ clones appeared mostly in the CM and EM memory subsets, whereas CD8+ clones were enriched in EMRA. Only a couple of mild cases were covered by the study, and larger cohorts that include severe cases with pre-infection samples were considered necessary. Some responding clones were found in pre-infection memory, which suggests that pre-existing cross-reactive memory T cells took part in the SARS-CoV-2 response. Clones contracting from day 15 to 85 had balanced CD4/CD8 phenotypes, while a second wave expanding from day 15 to 37 was biased towards CD4+.

Sequencing was carried out with an Illumina NovaSeq 6000. cDNA libraries for TCRalpha and TCRbeta were prepared by 5'RACE using constant-segment primers, with sample barcodes and unique molecular identifiers added. Trizol reagent was used to extract RNA from every sample. The libraries were amplified in two PCR steps, and the second step added a second sample barcode and Illumina TruSeq adapters. Libraries were sequenced on an Illumina NovaSeq with 2 x 150 bp paired-end reads. For the original study's pipeline: Reads were demultiplexed and collapsed into UMI-guided consensus sequences with migec v1.2.7. Using mixcr v2.1.11, the UMI consensuses were aligned to TRA and TRB V and J templates and assembled into clonotypes. Clonotypes were classified as expanded or contracted when called significant by both edgeR and NoisET, with noise models trained on biological replicates. For edgeR calls, the thresholds were a false discovery rate-adjusted p below 0.01 and a log2 fold-change of 1. PCA with hierarchical clustering of max-normalized trajectories of the 1000 most abundant clonotypes was used as exploratory dynamics analysis. Separately sequenced CD4+ and CD8+ repertoires were used to assign a CD4 or CD8 phenotype to each responding clone. Starting from the raw public reads, TCRdb applied fastp trimming at Q25, assembled clones with MiXCR and retained in-frame beta chains. Identical CDR3 protein sequences are pooled into one entry, listed with their most common genes and DNA. In this record, the V and J calls reflect TCRdb's handling and not the investigators' own analysis. Across this sample there are under 300,000 distinct CDR3 sequences, with less than 9.5% seen only once. The ten largest clones represent around a fifth of the sample.

The CDR3 holds 14 amino acids from the cysteine to the phenylalanine. The entry retains the CDR3 DNA only, 42 bases that are in frame from base 1. Looking up the germline V gene yields CDR1 MNHGY and CDR2 SAAAGT. V and J lose 7 bases and 1 base, and a span of 13 bases separates them. Concerning this clonotype itself: The target of this receptor is not known. No base quality information exists; no much larger clone differs at one position.

Ficoll-Paque density gradient centrifugation was used to isolate PBMCs. The source of this sequence is a man aged 18 to 30 who had mild COVID-19 (a few samples of this study predate the infection). The sample titles of this study are shuffled in the database, so cell type and time point are left out; the donor was told from shared clones. The specimen sequenced was PBMCs or a T cell subset sorted from them (not recorded which). The rearrangement joined TRBV6-8 to TRBJ1-2; the D gene is possibly TRBD1, with 5 bases matching. Here the CDR3 is given as CASTPGGVNYGYTF. In nucleotide form, the sequence is TGTGCCAGCACCCCGGGGGGGGTTAACTATGGCTACACCTTC.